This TCR beta chain was identified in a study of blood T cells in healthy people across ages. Study as a whole: Roughly one uniquely barcoded beta molecule per two T cells was captured.

This CDR3 comprises 13 residues. PCR was performed a second time for about 7 to 11 cycles using a sample-barcoded 5' primer and a J-beta primer mix. Each single sample gave us at least 3 million CDR3-containing paired-end reads. Each CDR3 protein is one row after TCRdb ran MiXCR on the 5' RACE reads. The sample records some 1,800,000 distinct CDR3 sequences, about two fifths being singletons. The study, taken as a whole, reports: Diversity was higher, and naive CD4+ cells more numerous, in long-lived donors than in aged donors. Unknown donor CMV status possibly confounded expanded clonotype changes.

A remark on this clonotype: Antigen unknown. The junction and the germline gene differ at one end; a read error may be behind it.

The TCR sequence derives from a human donor in good health. The sample was blood. The rearrangement joins TRBV12-3 or TRBV12-4 to TRBJ1-5; D remains unclear. Written as DNA, the CDR3 is TGTGCCAGCAGCCCCGTGGGAAATCAGCCCCTGCATTTT. This codes for CASSPVGNQPLHF.